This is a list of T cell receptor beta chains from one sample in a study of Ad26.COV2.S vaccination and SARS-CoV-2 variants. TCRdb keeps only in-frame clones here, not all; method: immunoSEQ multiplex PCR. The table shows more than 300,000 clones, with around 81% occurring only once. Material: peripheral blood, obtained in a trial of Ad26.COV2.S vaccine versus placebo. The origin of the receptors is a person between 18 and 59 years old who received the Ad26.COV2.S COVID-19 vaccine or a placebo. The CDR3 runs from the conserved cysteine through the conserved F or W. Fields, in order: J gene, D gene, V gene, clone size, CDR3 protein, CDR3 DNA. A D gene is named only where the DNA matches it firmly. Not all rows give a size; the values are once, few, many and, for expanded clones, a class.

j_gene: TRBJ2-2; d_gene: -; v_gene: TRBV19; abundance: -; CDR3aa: CASSPSTVNTGELFF; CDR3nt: TGTGCCAGTAGTCCCTCGACAGTGAACACCGGGGAGCTGTTTTTT
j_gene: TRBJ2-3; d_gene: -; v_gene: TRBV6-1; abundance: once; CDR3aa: CASSETQSGIRADTQYF; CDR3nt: TGTGCCAGCAGTGAAACTCAATCAGGGATTCGGGCAGATACGCAGTATTTT
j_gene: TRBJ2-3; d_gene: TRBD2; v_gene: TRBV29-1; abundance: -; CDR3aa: CSVDGARGRSTDTQYF; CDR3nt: TGCAGCGTTGACGGGGCGCGGGGGAGAAGCACAGATACGCAGTATTTT
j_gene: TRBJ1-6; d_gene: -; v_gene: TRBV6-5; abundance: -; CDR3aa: CASSFRLNSPLHF; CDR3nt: TGTGCCAGCAGTTTTAGGCTTAATTCACCCCTCCACTTT
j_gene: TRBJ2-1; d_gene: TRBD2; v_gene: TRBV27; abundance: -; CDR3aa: CASSVGLAGAFNEQFF; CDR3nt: TGTGCCAGCAGTGTAGGACTAGCGGGGGCCTTCAATGAGCAGTTCTTC
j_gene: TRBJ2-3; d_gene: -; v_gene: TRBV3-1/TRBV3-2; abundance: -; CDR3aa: CASSQDQSGPGTQYF; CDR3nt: TGTGCCAGCAGCCAAGATCAATCAGGGCCAGGTACGCAGTATTTT
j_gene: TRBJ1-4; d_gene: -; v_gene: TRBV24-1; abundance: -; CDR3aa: CATSGATGEKLFF; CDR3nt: TGTGCCACCAGTGGGGCAACGGGCGAAAAACTGTTTTTT
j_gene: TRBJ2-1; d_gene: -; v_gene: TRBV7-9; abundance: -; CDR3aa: CASSPGGHNEQFF; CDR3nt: TGTGCCAGCAGCCCCGGCGGCCACAATGAGCAGTTCTTC
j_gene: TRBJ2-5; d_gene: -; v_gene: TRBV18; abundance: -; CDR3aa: CASSSGTQYF; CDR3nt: TGTGCCAGCTCATCGGGGACCCAGTACTTC
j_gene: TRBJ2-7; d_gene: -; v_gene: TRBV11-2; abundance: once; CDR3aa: CASSPITGFNEQYF; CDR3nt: TGTGCCAGCAGCCCAATAACAGGGTTCAACGAGCAGTACTTC
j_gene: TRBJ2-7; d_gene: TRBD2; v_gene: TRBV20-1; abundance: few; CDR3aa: CSASEGAGPYEQYF; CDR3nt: TGCAGTGCTAGTGAGGGAGCGGGGCCCTACGAGCAGTACTTC
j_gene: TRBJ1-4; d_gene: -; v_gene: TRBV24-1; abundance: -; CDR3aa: CATSDARGNEKLFF; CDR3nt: TGTGCCACCAGTGATGCCAGGGGTAATGAAAAACTGTTTTTT
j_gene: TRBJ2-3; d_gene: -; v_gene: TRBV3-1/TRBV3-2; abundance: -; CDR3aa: CASSPHITDTQYF; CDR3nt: TGTGCCAGCAGCCCCCATATCACAGATACGCAGTATTTT
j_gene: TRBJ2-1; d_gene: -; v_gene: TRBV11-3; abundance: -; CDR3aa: CASSLGGVSYNEQFF; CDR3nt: TGTGCCAGCAGCTTAGGCGGCGTCTCCTACAATGAGCAGTTCTTC
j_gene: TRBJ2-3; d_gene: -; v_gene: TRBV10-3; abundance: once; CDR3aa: CAISEIRGADTQYF; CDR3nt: TGTGCCATCAGTGAGATTAGGGGGGCAGATACGCAGTATTTT
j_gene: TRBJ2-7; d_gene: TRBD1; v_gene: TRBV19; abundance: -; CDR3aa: CASRIGTGASEQYF; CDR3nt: TGTGCCAGTAGGATTGGAACAGGGGCTAGCGAGCAGTACTTC
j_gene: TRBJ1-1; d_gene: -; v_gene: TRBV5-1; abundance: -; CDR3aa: CASSLGLGPSTEAFF; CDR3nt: TGCGCCAGCAGCTTGGGGTTAGGGCCAAGCACTGAAGCTTTCTTT
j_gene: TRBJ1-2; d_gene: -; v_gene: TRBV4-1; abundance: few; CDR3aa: CASSQDDRSRGGYTF; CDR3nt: TGCGCCAGCAGCCAAGACGACAGGTCCCGGGGTGGCTACACCTTC
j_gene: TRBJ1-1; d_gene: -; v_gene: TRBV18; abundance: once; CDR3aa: CASSPGRDTEAFF; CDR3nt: TGTGCCAGCTCACCGGGGAGGGACACTGAAGCTTTCTTT
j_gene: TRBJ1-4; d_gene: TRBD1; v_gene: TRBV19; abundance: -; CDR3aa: CASTGTGRGEKLFF; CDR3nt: TGTGCCAGCACGGGGACAGGCCGGGGTGAAAAACTGTTTTTT
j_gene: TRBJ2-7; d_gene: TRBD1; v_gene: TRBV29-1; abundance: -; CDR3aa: CSVLPGQGTYEQYF; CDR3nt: TGCAGCGTCCTGCCGGGACAGGGTACCTACGAGCAGTACTTC
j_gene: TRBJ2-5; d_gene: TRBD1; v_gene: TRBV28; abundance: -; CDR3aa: CASSTNRGSSTQYF; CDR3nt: TGTGCCAGCAGTACTAACAGGGGAAGTTCGACCCAGTACTTC
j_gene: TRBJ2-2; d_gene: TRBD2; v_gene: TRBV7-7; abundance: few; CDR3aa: CASSPTPTSAGELFF; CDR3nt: TGTGCCAGCAGCCCCACCCCAACTAGCGCCGGGGAGCTGTTTTTT
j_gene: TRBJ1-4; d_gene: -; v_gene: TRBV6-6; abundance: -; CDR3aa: CASRDSGRRDEKLFF; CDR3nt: TGTGCCAGCAGGGACTCCGGGAGAAGGGATGAAAAACTGTTTTTT
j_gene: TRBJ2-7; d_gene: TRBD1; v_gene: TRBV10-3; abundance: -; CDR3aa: CAITQGAGYEQYF; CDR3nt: TGTGCCATCACTCAGGGGGCAGGGTACGAGCAGTACTTC
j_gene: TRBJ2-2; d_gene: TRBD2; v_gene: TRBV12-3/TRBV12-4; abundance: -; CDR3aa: CASSLSSGGKLFF; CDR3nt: TGTGCCAGCAGTTTATCAAGCGGGGGGAAGCTGTTTTTT
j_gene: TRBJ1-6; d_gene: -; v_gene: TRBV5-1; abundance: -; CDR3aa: CASSLTADYNSPLHF; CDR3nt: TGCGCCAGCAGCTTGACAGCCGACTATAATTCACCCCTCCACTTT
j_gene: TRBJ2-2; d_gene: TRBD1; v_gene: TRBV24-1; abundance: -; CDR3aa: CATSDRGQGARTGELFF; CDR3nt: TGTGCCACCAGTGACCGGGGACAGGGGGCGAGGACCGGGGAGCTGTTTTTT
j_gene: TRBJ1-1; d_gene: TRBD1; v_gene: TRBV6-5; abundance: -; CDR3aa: CASMVGQGNTEAFF; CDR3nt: TGTGCCAGCATGGTCGGACAGGGGAACACTGAAGCTTTCTTT
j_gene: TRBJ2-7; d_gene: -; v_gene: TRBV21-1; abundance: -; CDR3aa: CASSKTHGSYEQYF; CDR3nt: TGTGCCAGCAGCAAAACCCACGGGTCCTACGAGCAGTACTTC
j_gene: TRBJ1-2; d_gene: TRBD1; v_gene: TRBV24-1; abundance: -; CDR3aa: CATSDSGGEDGYTF; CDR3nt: TGTGCCACCAGTGATTCAGGGGGCGAGGATGGCTACACCTTC
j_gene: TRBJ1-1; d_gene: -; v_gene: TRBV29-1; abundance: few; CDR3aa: CSVEVQRNTEAFF; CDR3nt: TGCAGCGTTGAAGTACAGCGGAACACTGAAGCTTTCTTT
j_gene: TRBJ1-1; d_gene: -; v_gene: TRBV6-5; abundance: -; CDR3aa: CASSYGGQITEAFF; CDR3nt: TGTGCCAGCAGTTACGGGGGGCAGATCACTGAAGCTTTCTTT
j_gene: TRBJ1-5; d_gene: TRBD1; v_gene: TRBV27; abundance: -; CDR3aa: CASSLGTGERPQHF; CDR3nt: TGTGCCAGCAGTCTCGGGACAGGGGAAAGGCCCCAGCATTTT
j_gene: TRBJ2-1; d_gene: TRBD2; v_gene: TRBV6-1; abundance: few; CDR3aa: CASSETSGGFNEQFF; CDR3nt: TGTGCCAGCAGTGAAACTAGCGGGGGGTTCAATGAGCAGTTCTTC
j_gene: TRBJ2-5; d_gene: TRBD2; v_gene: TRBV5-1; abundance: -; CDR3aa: CASRSSGGETQYF; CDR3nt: TGCGCCAGCCGTTCTAGCGGCGGGGAGACCCAGTACTTC
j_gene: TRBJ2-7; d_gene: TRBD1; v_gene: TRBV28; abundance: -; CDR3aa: CATTGQGPFLEQYF; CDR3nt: TGTGCCACGACCGGACAGGGGCCCTTCCTCGAGCAGTACTTC
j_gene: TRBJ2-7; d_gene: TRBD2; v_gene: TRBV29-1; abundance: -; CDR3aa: CSVELAGGSSYEQYF; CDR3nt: TGCAGCGTCGAACTAGCGGGGGGAAGCTCCTACGAGCAGTACTTC
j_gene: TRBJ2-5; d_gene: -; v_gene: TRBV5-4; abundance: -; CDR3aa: CASSLDSKETQYF; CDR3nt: TGTGCCAGCAGCTTAGACAGCAAAGAGACCCAGTACTTC
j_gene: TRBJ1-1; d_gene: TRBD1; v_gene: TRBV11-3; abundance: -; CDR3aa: CASSLRTGVNTEAFF; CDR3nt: TGTGCCAGCAGCCTACGGACAGGAGTTAACACTGAAGCTTTCTTT
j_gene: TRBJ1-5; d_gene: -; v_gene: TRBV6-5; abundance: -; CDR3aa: CASSSGLNQPQHF; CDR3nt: TGTGCCAGCAGCTCCGGACTCAATCAGCCCCAGCATTTT
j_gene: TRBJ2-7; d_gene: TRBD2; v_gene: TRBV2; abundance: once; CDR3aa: CASSDASGAGYEQYF; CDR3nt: TGTGCCAGCAGTGACGCTAGCGGGGCCGGCTACGAGCAGTACTTC
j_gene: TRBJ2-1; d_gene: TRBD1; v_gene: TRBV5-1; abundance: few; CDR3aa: CASSFGQGARNEQFF; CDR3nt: TGCGCCAGCAGCTTCGGACAGGGGGCGCGGAATGAGCAGTTCTTC
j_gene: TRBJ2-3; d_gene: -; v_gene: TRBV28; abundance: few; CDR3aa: CASSSKHTGQTTDTQYF; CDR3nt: TGTGCCAGCAGTTCCAAACATACGGGTCAAACAACAGATACGCAGTATTTT
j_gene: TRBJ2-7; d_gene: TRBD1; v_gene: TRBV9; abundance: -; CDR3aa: CASSAGPGQGYEQYF; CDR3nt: TGTGCCAGCAGCGCAGGACCGGGACAGGGCTACGAGCAGTACTTC
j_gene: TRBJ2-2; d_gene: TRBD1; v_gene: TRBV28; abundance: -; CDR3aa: CASSPQRTGPFSLNTGELFF; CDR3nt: TGTGCCAGCAGTCCCCAACGGACAGGGCCCTTTTCTTTGAACACCGGGGAGCTGTTTTTT
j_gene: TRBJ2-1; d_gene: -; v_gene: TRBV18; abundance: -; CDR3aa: CACKGDDNEQFF; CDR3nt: TGTGCATGCAAGGGGGACGACAATGAGCAGTTCTTC
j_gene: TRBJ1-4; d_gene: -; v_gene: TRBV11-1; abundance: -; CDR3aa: CASSSRGANEKLFF; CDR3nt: TGTGCCAGCAGCTCCAGGGGTGCTAATGAAAAACTGTTTTTT
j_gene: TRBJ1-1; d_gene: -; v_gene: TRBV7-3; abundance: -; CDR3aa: CASSLLGAGNTEAFF; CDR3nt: TGTGCCAGCAGCTTACTGGGGGCAGGGAACACTGAAGCTTTCTTT